This TCR beta chain came from a study of blood T cell repertoires in COVID-19. Study at large: Sites in the United States, Italy and Spain provided acute and convalescent COVID-19 samples. PBMCs, B-cell-depleted T cells, or T cells provided the cDNA or gDNA that made up the material.

Unmatched junction bases numbered 6, after V lost 4 bases and J lost 1 base. The CDR3 has 16 amino acids. CDR1 and CDR2 from the germline V gene are MNHNS and SASEGT. Source study methods: Reference gene primer amplification gave estimated nucleated cell counts. Measured with immunoSEQ multiplex PCR; TCRdb has only the in-frame clones, and not every one. D and trimming come from the DNA, and the V and J calls and clone size come from that table. Among 100,000 or so clones listed, 65% to 90% were seen once. Sequencing was performed on peripheral blood. J is TRBJ2-2 and V is TRBV6-1; TRBD1 matches at 7 bases. The TCR sequence derives from a man aged 45-65 years with acute or convalescent COVID-19. In DNA, the CDR3 is TGTGCCAGCAGTGTTCAGGGGGTCGGGAACACCGGGGAGCTGTTTTTT. Its translation: CASSVQGVGNTGELFF.